Following are 22 T cell receptor beta chains from one sample sequenced in a study of T cell responses to AZD1222 COVID-19 vaccine. Method: immunoSEQ multiplex PCR; TCRdb's copy keeps in-frame clones and lacks some. The data show about 180,000 clones, 87% seen once. The specimen was peripheral blood, collected on day 0 of AZD1222 vaccination. The receptors were gathered from an adult in good health.

The chain carries TRBV6-4 and TRBJ2-1; D ambiguous. CDR1 is MRHNA, CDR2 SNTAGT, per germline. V lost 3 bases, J lost 1 base, and 7 bases lay in between. This CDR3 has 14 amino acids. The CDR3 DNA sequence: TGTGCCAGCAGTGAGGGCGGTTCCTACAATGAGCAGTTCTTC. Encoded protein: CASSEGGSYNEQFF.

The V call is TRBV30, the J call TRBJ2-4; 11 bases match TRBD1. The CDR3 has 15 amino acids. Germline V gene lookup returns CDR1 GTSNPN and CDR2 SVGIG (reference sequence). V was pared by 0 bases and J by 6 bases, with 4 bases of the junction left unmatched. The CDR3 protein is CAWSVTGTGGNIQYF. CDR3 in DNA: TGTGCCTGGAGTGTCACAGGGACAGGGGGAAACATTCAGTACTTC.

This rearrangement joins TRBV21-1 to TRBJ1-1; the DNA was not used to check the table's D call, TRBD1. TRBV21-1 is classified as a pseudogene. The CDR3 sequence is 15 residues long. The CDR3 DNA reads as TGTGCCAGCAGCAAAAAAGGGGGATTGAACACTGAAGCTTTCTTT. It encodes CASSKKGGLNTEAFF.

CDR3 loop: CASSLQNGNQPQHF. DNA of the CDR3: TGTGCCAGCTCACTGCAGAACGGCAATCAGCCCCAGCATTTT. The rearrangement links TRBV18 to TRBJ1-5; D is undetermined. Trimming shortened V by 4 bases and J by 2 bases, and 9 bases separated the two germline ends. The CDR3 has 14 residues. Germline V gene data show CDR1 as KGHSH and CDR2 as LQKENI.

The chain has TRBV6-5 and TRBJ1-4, with no clear D. Germline V gives CDR1 MNHEY, CDR2 SVGAGI. This CDR3 comprises 15 residues. V shed 2 bases and J shed 6 bases, with 13 bases lying between them. The CDR3 loop is CASSYPGRRDEKLFF. CDR3 nucleotides: TGTGCCAGCAGTTACCCCGGCCGGAGGGATGAAAAACTGTTTTTT.

This clone was seen only a few times. The chain is built from TRBV29-1 and TRBJ1-1; D not certain. Trimming stripped 5 bases from V and 0 bases from J, with 7 bases between. Germline CDR1 reads SQVTM; CDR2 reads ANQGSEA. The CDR3 spans 12 residues. The CDR3 DNA sequence: TGCAGCGTTCGAGGGATGAACACTGAAGCTTTCTTT. This encodes CSVRGMNTEAFF.

This chain connects TRBV2 to TRBJ2-5; tentatively, D is TRBD1 (6 bases). Germline lookup yields CDR1 SNHLY and CDR2 FYNNEI. Trimming pared 7 bases from V and 5 bases from J, leaving 17 bases between. This CDR3 has 14 residues. This chain's CDR3 is CASKRQGPGETQYF. The CDR3 nucleotides are TGTGCCAGCAAGCGGCAGGGGCCCGGGGAGACCCAGTACTTC.

This chain uses TRBV5-1 with TRBJ2-1, with TRBD2 identical over 11 bases. Germline V lookup: CDR1 SGHRS, CDR2 YFSETQ. The CDR3 totals 15 residues. The V gene end was trimmed by 4 bases and the J gene end by 7 bases; junction bases not matched to a gene: 7. CDR3: CASSVGGLAVNEQFF. The CDR3 DNA reads TGCGCCAGCAGCGTGGGGGGACTAGCGGTTAATGAGCAGTTCTTC.

V and J are TRBV30 and TRBJ1-1, with TRBD1 matching 7 bases. From germline, CDR1 is GTSNPN and CDR2 SVGIG (reference sequence). CDR3 length equals 14 residues. Trimming took 4 bases from V and 0 from J; bases not matched to a gene: 5. CDR3 protein: CAWTLGTVNTEAFF. CDR3 nucleotides: TGTGCCTGGACCCTCGGGACAGTGAACACTGAAGCTTTCTTT.

The chain recombines TRBV27 with TRBJ1-2, with TRBD1 matching 8 bases. Germline lookup yields CDR1 MNHEY and CDR2 SMNVEV (reference sequence). This CDR3 has 14 residues. V trimming: 6 bases; J trimming: 8 bases; junction bases outside the gene matches: 11. In DNA, the CDR3 is TGTGCCAGCAGAGACAGGGGTACTGTAGGGGGCTACACCTTC. Amino acid sequence: CASRDRGTVGGYTF.

This clone was seen just once. The rearrangement links TRBV19 to TRBJ1-1; D gene ambiguous. This CDR3 spans 11 amino acids. CDR1 is LNHDA and CDR2 is SQIVND in the germline V gene (reference sequence). V lost 7 bases and J lost 4, with 7 bases in between. The chain's CDR3 is CASITLTEAFF. DNA of the CDR3: TGTGCCAGTATTACGCTCACTGAAGCTTTCTTT.

This chain links TRBV7-9 with TRBJ1-2; D is perhaps TRBD1 (5 bases). Germline assignment: CDR1 SEHNR and CDR2 FQNEAQ (reference sequence). V was pared by 1 base and J by 7 bases, with 13 bases between. This CDR3 has 14 residues. The CDR3 sequence: CASSLETAPGGYTF. The CDR3 nucleotides are TGTGCCAGCAGCTTAGAGACAGCCCCAGGTGGCTACACCTTC.

The V gene is TRBV18, the J gene TRBJ1-6; D gene uncertain. Germline loops: CDR1 KGHSH, CDR2 LQKENI. Trimming took 6 bases from V and 7 from J, leaving 19 bases between them. CDR3 length: 16 residues. DNA of the CDR3: TGTGCCAGCTCGCCAACGGTGCAAGGAACGAATTCACCCCTCCACTTT. Amino acids: CASSPTVQGTNSPLHF.

This clone was found once. The rearrangement joins TRBV7-3 to TRBJ1-1; weak D call: TRBD1 (5 bases). Trimming stripped 3 bases from V and 0 bases from J, with 17 bases between. Germline V gene sequence: CDR1 SGHTA, CDR2 FQGTGA. The CDR3 totals 17 residues. This CDR3 is CASSFQATGPMNTEAFF. The DNA for the CDR3 is TGTGCCAGCAGCTTCCAGGCTACGGGGCCCATGAACACTGAAGCTTTCTTT.

This clone was seen just once. This chain connects TRBV27 to TRBJ1-2; D unclear. V lost 0 bases to trimming and J lost 2 bases, with 7 bases between them. CDR1 MNHEY and CDR2 SMNVEV come from the germline V gene (reference sequence). The CDR3 runs to 14 residues. This CDR3 is CASSLSVTNYGYTF. The CDR3 coding sequence is TGTGCCAGCAGTTTATCCGTGACGAACTATGGCTACACCTTC.

This clone was seen a few times. The genes are TRBV3-1 (or the pseudogene TRBV3-2) and TRBJ1-3; D remains ambiguous. V was shortened by 4 bases and J by 0 bases, with 16 bases between the two germline ends. CDR3 size: 17 residues. Germline-derived CDR1 and CDR2 are LGHDT and YNNKEL (reference sequence). CDR3 region: CASSRFGRRDSGNTIYF. CDR3 sequence (DNA): TGTGCCAGCAGCCGATTTGGTCGGCGGGACTCTGGAAACACCATATATTTT.

The chain couples TRBV19 to TRBJ1-3; TRBD1 is a possible D gene (6 bases). Germline V lookup: CDR1 LNHDA, CDR2 SQIVND (reference sequence). V shed 3 bases and J shed 0 bases, with 12 bases lying between them. The CDR3 extends over 16 amino acids. The CDR3: CASSMGGSFSGNTIYF. As DNA, the CDR3 is TGTGCCAGTAGTATGGGGGGCAGTTTCTCTGGAAACACCATATATTTT.

V gene TRBV2 combines with J gene TRBJ1-2, with D hard to call. V lost 4 bases and J lost 4, with 10 bases in between. Germline lookup yields CDR1 SNHLY and CDR2 FYNNEI. CDR3 length equals 13 residues. CDR3 protein: CASSVSNVYGYTF. The CDR3 coding sequence is TGTGCCAGCAGTGTGTCCAATGTCTATGGCTACACCTTC.

This sequence joins TRBV6-1 and TRBJ2-7, with D possibly matching TRBD1 (6 bases). Trimming removed 3 bases at V and 2 bases at J, with 17 bases between. Germline CDR1 is MNHNS and CDR2 is SASEGT. The CDR3 has 16 residues. CDR3: CASSDPTTGLPYEQYF. CDR3 sequence (DNA): TGTGCCAGCAGTGACCCTACGACAGGACTGCCCTACGAGCAGTACTTC.

This chain joins TRBV19 and TRBJ1-2; 7 bases are a match to TRBD1. J was trimmed by 3 bases and V by 4 bases; bases with no gene match: 8. Germline V lookup: CDR1 LNHDA, CDR2 SQIVND (reference sequence). This CDR3 region has 15 residues. The CDR3 is CASSSLPRGDYGYTF. In DNA form, the CDR3 reads TGTGCCAGTAGTAGCCTCCCCAGGGGGGACTATGGCTACACCTTC.

The J gene is TRBJ2-5, the V gene TRBV19, with D possibly called TRBD1 or TRBD2 (7 bases each). V dropped 7 bases and J dropped 5 bases, with 20 bases sitting between them. Per germline, CDR1 LNHDA and CDR2 SQIVND (reference sequence). The CDR3 is 15 amino acids. The CDR3 loop is CASKGGDSGKETQYF. The DNA for the CDR3 is TGTGCCAGTAAAGGGGGGGACAGCGGGAAGGAGACCCAGTACTTC.

The chain is built from TRBV7-9 and TRBJ2-7; 9 positions agree with TRBD2. This CDR3 is built from 19 residues. CDR1 is SEHNR and CDR2 is FQNEAQ in the germline V gene (reference sequence). Trimming cost V 4 bases and J 7 bases; bases outside gene matches: 23. CDR3 nucleotides: TGTGCCAGCAGCTCCCTCGGGGGTGTCAATAGCGGGAGATCTAGAGAGCAGTACTTC. The encoded protein is CASSSLGGVNSGRSREQYF.